This TCR beta chain was sequenced during a study of cytomegalovirus exposure and HLA in healthy donors. Trimming pared 2 bases from V and 4 bases from J, leaving 14 bases between. CDR1 is SGHAT and CDR2 is FQDESV in the germline V gene (reference sequence). The CDR3 has 15 residues. The PCR had 60 Vbeta and 13 Jbeta primers. Some clones are missing from TCRdb's copy, which holds only in-frame ones; the method was immunoSEQ multiplex PCR. The sample lists roughly 160,000 clones, roughly 80% occurring once. The specimen was PBMCs. The chain uses TRBV11-1 and TRBJ1-1, with D maybe TRBD1 (5 bases). This sequence was found in a man aged 25 to 40 in good health and CMV-seronegative. CDR3 in amino acids: CASSLQSGGGTEAFF. CDR3 DNA sequence: TGTGCCAGCAGCTTACAAAGCGGCGGGGGCACTGAAGCTTTCTTT.